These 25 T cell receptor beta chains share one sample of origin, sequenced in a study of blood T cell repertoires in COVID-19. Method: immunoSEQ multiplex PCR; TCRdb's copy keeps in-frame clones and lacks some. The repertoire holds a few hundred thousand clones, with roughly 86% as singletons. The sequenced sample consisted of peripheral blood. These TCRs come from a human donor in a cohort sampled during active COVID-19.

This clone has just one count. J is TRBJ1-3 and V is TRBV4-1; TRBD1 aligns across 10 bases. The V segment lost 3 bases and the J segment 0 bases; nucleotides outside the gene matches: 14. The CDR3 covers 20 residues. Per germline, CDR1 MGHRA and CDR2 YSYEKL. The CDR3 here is CASSQNLPGQGPFSGNTIYF. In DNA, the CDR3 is TGCGCCAGCAGCCAGAACCTACCGGGACAGGGGCCCTTCTCTGGAAACACCATATATTTT.

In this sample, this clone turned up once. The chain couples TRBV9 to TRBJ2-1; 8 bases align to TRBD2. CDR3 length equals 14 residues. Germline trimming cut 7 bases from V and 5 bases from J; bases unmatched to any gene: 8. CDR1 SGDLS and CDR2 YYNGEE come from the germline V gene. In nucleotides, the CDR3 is TGTGCCAGCTGCCCAGCGGGGGACAACAATGAGCAGTTCTTC. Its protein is CASCPAGDNNEQFF.

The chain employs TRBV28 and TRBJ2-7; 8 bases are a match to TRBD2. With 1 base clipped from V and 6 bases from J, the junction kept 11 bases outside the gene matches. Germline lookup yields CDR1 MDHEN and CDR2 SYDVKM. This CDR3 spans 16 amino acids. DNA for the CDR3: TGTGCCAGCAGTTTATCGTGGTCCGGGGGGGGGTCCGAGCAGTACTTC. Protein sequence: CASSLSWSGGGSEQYF.

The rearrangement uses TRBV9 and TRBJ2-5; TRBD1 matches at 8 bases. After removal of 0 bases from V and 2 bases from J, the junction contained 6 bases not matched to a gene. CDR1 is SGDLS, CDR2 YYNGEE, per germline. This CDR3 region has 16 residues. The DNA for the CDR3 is TGTGCCAGCAGCGTAGGAGACAGGGGTTGGCAAGAGACCCAGTACTTC. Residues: CASSVGDRGWQETQYF.

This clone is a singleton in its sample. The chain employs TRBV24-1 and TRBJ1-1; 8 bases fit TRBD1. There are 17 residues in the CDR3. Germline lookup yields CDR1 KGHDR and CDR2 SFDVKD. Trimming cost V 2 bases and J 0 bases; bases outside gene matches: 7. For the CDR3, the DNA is TGTGCCACCAGTGATTCGGACAGGGCGTCTATGAACACTGAAGCTTTCTTT. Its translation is CATSDSDRASMNTEAFF.

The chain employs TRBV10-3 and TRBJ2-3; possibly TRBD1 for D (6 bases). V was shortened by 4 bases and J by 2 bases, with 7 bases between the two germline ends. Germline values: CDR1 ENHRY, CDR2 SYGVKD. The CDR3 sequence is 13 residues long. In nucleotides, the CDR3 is TGTGCCATCAGTGGACAGGTCACAGATACGCAGTATTTT. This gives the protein CAISGQVTDTQYF.

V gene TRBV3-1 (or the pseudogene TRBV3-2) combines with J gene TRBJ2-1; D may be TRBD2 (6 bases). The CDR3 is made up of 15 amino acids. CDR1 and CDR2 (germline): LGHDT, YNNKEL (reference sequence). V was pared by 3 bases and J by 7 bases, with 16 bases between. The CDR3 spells CASSHVGGKKNEQFF. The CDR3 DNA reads TGTGCCAGCAGCCATGTGGGGGGAAAAAAAAATGAGCAGTTCTTC.

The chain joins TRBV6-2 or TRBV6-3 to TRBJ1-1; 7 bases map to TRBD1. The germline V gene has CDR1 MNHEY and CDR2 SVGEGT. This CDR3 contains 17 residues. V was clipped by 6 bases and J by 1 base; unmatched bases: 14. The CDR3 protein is CASSSGQLIMTNTEAFF. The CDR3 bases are TGTGCCAGCAGCTCGGGACAGCTAATAATGACGAACACTGAAGCTTTCTTT.

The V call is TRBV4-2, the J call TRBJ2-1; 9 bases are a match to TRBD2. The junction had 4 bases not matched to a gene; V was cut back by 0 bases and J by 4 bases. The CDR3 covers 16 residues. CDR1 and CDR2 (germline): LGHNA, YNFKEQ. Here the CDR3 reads CASSQEAGGQYNEQFF. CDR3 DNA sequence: TGTGCCAGCAGCCAAGAAGCGGGAGGACAATACAATGAGCAGTTCTTC.

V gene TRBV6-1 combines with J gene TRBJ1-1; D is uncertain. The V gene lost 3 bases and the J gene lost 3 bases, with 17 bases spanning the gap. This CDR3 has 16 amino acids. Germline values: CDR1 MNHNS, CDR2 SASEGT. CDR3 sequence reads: CASSDTRGFLDTEAFF. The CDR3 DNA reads TGTGCCAGCAGTGACACCCGGGGATTTTTGGACACTGAAGCTTTCTTT.

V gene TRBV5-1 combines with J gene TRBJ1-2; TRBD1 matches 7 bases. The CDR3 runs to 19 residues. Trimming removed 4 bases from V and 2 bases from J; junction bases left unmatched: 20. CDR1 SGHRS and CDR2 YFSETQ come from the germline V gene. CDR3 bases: TGCGCCAGCAGCCCGCGGGGCGGGACAGCTTTGCGGTCGAACTATGGCTACACCTTC. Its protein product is CASSPRGGTALRSNYGYTF.

CDR3 nucleotide sequence: TGTGCCAGCAGTCCAACACGGGGTGATTCACCCCTCCACTTT. Residues: CASSPTRGDSPLHF. The chain joins TRBV6-5 to TRBJ1-6; D gene ambiguous. V was clipped by 5 bases and J by 8 bases, with 13 bases between them. The CDR3 has 14 amino acids. CDR1 is MNHEY and CDR2 is SVGAGI in the germline V gene.

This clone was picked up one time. The CDR3, as DNA: TGTGCCAGCAGCTTCTCCCGGGGGTTTAGCTCACCCCTCCACTTT. This translates into CASSFSRGFSSPLHF. This sequence joins TRBV5-4 and TRBJ1-6; D may be TRBD1 (5 bases). V was cut by 2 bases and J by 10 bases, with 16 bases left in between. CDR3 size: 15 residues. Germline V gene lookup returns CDR1 SGHNT and CDR2 YYREEE (reference sequence).

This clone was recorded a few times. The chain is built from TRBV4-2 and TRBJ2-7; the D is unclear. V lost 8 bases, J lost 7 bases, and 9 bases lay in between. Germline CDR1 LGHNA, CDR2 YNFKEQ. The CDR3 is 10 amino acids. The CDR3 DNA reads TGTGCCAGCGCCCTGAGAGAGCAGTACTTC. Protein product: CASALREQYF.

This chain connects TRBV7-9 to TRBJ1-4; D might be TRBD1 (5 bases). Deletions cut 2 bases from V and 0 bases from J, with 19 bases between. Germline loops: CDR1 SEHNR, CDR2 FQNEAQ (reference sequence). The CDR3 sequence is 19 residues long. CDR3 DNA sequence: TGTGCCAGCAGCTTAAGGGTCAGGGTGGCCTCCGCAACTAATGAAAAACTGTTTTTT. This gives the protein CASSLRVRVASATNEKLFF.

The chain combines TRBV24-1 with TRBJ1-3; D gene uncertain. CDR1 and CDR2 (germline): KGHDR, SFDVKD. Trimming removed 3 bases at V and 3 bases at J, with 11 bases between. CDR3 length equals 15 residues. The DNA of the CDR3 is TGTGCCACCAGTGATCTATGGAGGTGTGGAAACACCATATATTTT. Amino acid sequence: CATSDLWRCGNTIYF.

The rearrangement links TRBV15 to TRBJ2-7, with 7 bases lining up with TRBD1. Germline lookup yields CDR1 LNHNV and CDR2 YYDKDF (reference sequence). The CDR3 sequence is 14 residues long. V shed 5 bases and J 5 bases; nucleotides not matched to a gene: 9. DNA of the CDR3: TGTGCCACCAGCCTCGGGACAGTAAGACACGAGCAGTACTTC. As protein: CATSLGTVRHEQYF.

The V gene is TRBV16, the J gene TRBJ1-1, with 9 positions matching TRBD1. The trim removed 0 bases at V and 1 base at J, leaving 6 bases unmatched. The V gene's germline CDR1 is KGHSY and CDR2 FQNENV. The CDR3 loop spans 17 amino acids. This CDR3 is CASSQSGTGFRNTEAFF. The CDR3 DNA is TGTGCCAGCAGCCAATCTGGGACAGGGTTTCGGAACACTGAAGCTTTCTTT.

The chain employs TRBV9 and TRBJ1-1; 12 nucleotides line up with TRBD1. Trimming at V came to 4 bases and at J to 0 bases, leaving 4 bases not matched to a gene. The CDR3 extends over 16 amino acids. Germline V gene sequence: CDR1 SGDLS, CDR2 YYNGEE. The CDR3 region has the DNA TGTGCCAGCAGCCCTGGGACAGGGGGCGTGAACACTGAAGCTTTCTTT. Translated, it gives CASSPGTGGVNTEAFF.

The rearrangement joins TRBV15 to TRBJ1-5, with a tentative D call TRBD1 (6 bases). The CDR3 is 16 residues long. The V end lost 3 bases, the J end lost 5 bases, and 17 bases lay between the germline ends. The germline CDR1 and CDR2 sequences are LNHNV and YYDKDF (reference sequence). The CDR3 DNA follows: TGTGCCACCAGCAGGGGGGCATATGCGGGGGATCAGCCCCAGCATTTT. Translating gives CATSRGAYAGDQPQHF.

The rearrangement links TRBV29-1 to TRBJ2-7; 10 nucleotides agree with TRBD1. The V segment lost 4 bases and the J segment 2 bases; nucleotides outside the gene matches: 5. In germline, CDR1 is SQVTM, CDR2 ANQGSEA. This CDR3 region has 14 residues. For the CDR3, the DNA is TGCAGCGTTGTGGGGGACAGGGGAACCTACGAGCAGTACTTC. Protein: CSVVGDRGTYEQYF.

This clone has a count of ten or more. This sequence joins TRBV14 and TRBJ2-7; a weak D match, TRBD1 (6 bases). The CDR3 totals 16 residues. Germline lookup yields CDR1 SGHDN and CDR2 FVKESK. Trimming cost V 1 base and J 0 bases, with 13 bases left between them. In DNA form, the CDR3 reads TGTGCCAGCAGCCAAGTCCCAGGGGTTCTCTCCTACGAGCAGTACTTC. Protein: CASSQVPGVLSYEQYF.

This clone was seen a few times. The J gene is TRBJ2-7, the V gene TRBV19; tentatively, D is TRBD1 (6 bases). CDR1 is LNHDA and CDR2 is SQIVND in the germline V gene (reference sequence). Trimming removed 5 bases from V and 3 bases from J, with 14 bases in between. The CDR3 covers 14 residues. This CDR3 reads CASSLTGYGYEQYF. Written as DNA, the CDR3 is TGTGCCAGTAGTTTAACAGGGTATGGCTACGAGCAGTACTTC.

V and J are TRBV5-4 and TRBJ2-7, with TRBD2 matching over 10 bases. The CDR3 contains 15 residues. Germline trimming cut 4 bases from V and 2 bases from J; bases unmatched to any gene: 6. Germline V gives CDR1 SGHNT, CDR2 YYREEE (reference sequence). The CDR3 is CASSLGLAVPYEQYF. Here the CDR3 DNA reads TGTGCCAGCAGCCTCGGACTAGCGGTACCCTACGAGCAGTACTTC.

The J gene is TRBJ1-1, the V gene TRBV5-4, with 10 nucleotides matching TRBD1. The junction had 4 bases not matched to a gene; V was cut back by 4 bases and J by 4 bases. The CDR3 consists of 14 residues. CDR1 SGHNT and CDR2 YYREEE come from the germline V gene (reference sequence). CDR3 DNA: TGTGCCAGCAGCCCGGGACAGGGGAGCACTGAAGCTTTCTTT. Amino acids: CASSPGQGSTEAFF.